This T cell receptor (beta chain) came from a study of CD8 T cells in ankylosing spondylitis. Germline assignment: CDR1 MGHRA and CDR2 YSYEKL. The ends lost 1 base at V and 9 bases at J; junction bases unmatched: 8. The CDR3 is made up of 16 amino acids. Whole-study results and caveats: From matched ankylosing spondylitis synovial fluid, disease-linked clones were reportedly recovered at significantly enriched levels. Ankylosing spondylitis blood appeared to be characterized by a TCR beta motif of eight highly homologous variants.

Only a few counts were recorded for this clonotype. Its target is not known. Quantitative 5'-RACE was performed with molecular barcodes, and it yielded the TCR beta libraries. TCRdb fed the 5' RACE reads into MiXCR, producing one record per CDR3 protein. The profile shows roughly 370,000 distinct CDR3 sequences, approximately 20% of them singletons. Source material: blood, either unsorted or a sorted T cell fraction (not recorded which). This receptor was identified in a male donor with ankylosing spondylitis. The rearrangement links TRBV4-1 to TRBJ2-1; 11 bases agree with TRBD2. The CDR3 protein is CASSQVAGGPQGEQFF. The CDR3 nucleotides read TGCGCCAGCAGCCAAGTAGCGGGAGGGCCTCAGGGTGAGCAGTTCTTC.